This TCR beta chain was retrieved from a study of cytomegalovirus exposure and HLA in healthy donors. CDR1 MDHEN and CDR2 SYDVKM come from the germline V gene. The CDR3 has 15 amino acids. With 5 bases clipped from V and 7 bases from J, the junction kept 6 bases outside the gene matches. A remark on this clone: Antigen specificity is unknown.

PCR involved 60 Vbeta and 13 Jbeta primers. In the study's own analysis: Around 80 million unique TCR beta chains, roughly 11 million of them shared, were counted by a later analysis. Profiling relied on immunoSEQ multiplex PCR, and the TCRdb table lists in-frame clones only, not all of them. D and trimming come from the DNA, and the V and J calls and clone size come from that table. This table has about 140,000 clones, over 70% appearing once. The study, taken as a whole, reports: The listing of 150 to 200 TCR beta chains classed them as cytomegalovirus-associated.

The rearrangement links TRBV28 to TRBJ1-6; 9 bases fit TRBD1. The receptor's source is a male donor in good health and CMV-seronegative. Material for sequencing was PBMCs. CDR3 coding DNA: TGTGCCAGCAGTACTTCCGGGACAGGGAATTCACCCCTCCACTTT. This encodes CASSTSGTGNSPLHF.